The T cell receptor beta chain under discussion was sequenced for a study of blood T cell repertoires in COVID-19. CDR3 length equals 22 residues. The V gene end was trimmed by 1 base and the J gene end by 6 bases; junction bases not matched to a gene: 20. CDR1 is KGHSH and CDR2 is LQKENI in the germline V gene. Data came from immunoSEQ multiplex PCR; TCRdb stores just in-frame clones and leaves some out. The sample lists some 150,000 clones, approximately 90% occurring once. V and J are TRBV18 and TRBJ1-6, with 11 bases that match TRBD1. The sample comprised peripheral blood. This receptor was taken from a woman older than 75 in a cohort sampled during active or convalescent COVID-19. CDR3 nucleotide sequence: TGTGCCAGCTCACCACGGTTCACCGGACAGGGGGCATTGAATCTTGTTAATTCACCCCTCCACTTT. Translated: CASSPRFTGQGALNLVNSPLHF.